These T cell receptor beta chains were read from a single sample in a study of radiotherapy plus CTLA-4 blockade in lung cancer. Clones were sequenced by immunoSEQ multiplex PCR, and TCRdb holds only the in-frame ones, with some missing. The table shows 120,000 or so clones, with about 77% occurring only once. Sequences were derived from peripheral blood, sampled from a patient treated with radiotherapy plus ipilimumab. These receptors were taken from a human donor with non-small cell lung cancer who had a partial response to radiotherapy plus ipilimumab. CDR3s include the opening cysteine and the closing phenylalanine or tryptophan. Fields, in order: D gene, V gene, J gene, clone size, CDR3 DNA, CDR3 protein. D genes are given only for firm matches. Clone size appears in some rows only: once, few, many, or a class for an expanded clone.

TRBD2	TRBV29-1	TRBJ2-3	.	TGCAGCGTTGTGCGGGAGGGCCTCATTAGCACAGATACGCAGTATTTT	CSVVREGLISTDTQYF
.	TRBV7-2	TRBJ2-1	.	TGTGCCAGCCTCTTTAGGCAGGGGACCTACAATGAGCAGTTCTTC	CASLFRQGTYNEQFF
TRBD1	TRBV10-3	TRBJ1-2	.	TGTGCCATCAGTGAGGGACAGGATCACTATGGCTACACCTTC	CAISEGQDHYGYTF
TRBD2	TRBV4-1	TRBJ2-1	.	TGCGCCAGCAGCCCCGGGCCTAGCGGGACTGGCAATGAGCAGTTCTTC	CASSPGPSGTGNEQFF
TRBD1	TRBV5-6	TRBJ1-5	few	TGTGCCAGCAGTCCGGGACAGGGGGTCCAGCCCCAGCATTTT	CASSPGQGVQPQHF
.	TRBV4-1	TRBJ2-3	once	TGCGCCAGCAGCCAAGATGTGCGGGATAGCACAGATACGCAGTATTTT	CASSQDVRDSTDTQYF
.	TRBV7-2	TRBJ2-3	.	TGTGCCAGCAGCTTAGACGCCCCTGGCAGGGGTGAAGATACGCAGTATTTT	CASSLDAPGRGEDTQYF
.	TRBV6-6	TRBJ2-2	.	TGTGCCAGCAGAAAGACATCGGAGAACACCGGGGAGCTGTTTTTT	CASRKTSENTGELFF
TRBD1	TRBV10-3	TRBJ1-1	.	TGTGCCATCAGCGACAGGGGAGGAAACACTGAAGCTTTCTTT	CAISDRGGNTEAFF
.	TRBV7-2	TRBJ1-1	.	TGTGCCAGCAGCTCACAACAGGATTTGGGGACTTTCTTT	CASSSQQDLGTFF
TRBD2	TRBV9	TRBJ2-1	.	TGTGCCAGCAGCGTAGGGGCTAGCGGCACGATCTCCTACAATGAGCAGTTCTTC	CASSVGASGTISYNEQFF
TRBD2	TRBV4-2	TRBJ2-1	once	TGTGCCAGCAGCCAAGACTGGGGGGGGGTAGAGCAGTTCTTC	CASSQDWGGVEQFF
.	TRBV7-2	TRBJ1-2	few	TGTGCCAGCAGCCCAGGGGACACACGCTATGGCTACACCTTC	CASSPGDTRYGYTF
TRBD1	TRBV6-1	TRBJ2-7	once	TGTGCCAGCAGTGAGCGGACAGGGGCCTACGAGCAGTACTTC	CASSERTGAYEQYF
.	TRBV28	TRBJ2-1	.	TGTGCCAGTACCAAGGACAGTGTTTCTTCTTACAATGAGCAGTTCTTC	CASTKDSVSSYNEQFF
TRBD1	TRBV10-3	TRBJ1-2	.	TGTGCCATCAGTGAGGGACAGGGGCTGGGAGGCTACACCTTC	CAISEGQGLGGYTF
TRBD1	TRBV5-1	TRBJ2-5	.	TGCGCCAGCAGCTTATCTTATACCGGGACAGGAGACAACCAAGAGACCCAGTACTTC	CASSLSYTGTGDNQETQYF
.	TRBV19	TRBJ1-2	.	TGTGCCAGTAGTATAACGTTGGGAGCGGCCGGGACCTTC	CASSITLGAAGTF
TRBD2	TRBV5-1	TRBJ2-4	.	TGCGCCAGCAGCTTGGAAGCGGGAATAGCCAAAAACATTCAGTACTTC	CASSLEAGIAKNIQYF
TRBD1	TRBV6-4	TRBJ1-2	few	TGTGCCACCCATCCCGGGACAGATCCTAACTATGGCTACACCTTC	CATHPGTDPNYGYTF
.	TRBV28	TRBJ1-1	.	TGTGCCAGCAGATTGAGGTTGAGAACTGAAGCTTTCTTT	CASRLRLRTEAFF
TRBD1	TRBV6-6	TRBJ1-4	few	TGTGCCAGCAGTTACAGGGGGCAGTATGAAAAACTGTTTTTT	CASSYRGQYEKLFF
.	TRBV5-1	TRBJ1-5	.	TGCGCCAGCAGCTCGGACAGTTTCAATCAGCCCCAGCATTTT	CASSSDSFNQPQHF
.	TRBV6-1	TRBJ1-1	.	TGTGCCAGCAGCGGGGGGGGCACTGAAGCTTTCTTT	CASSGGGTEAFF
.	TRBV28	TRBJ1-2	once	TGTGCCAGCAGCCCCCGGGGGGGCTATGGCTACACCTTC	CASSPRGGYGYTF
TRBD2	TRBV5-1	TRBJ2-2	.	TGCGCCAGCAGCATAGCGGGAGGGGAGACCGGGGAGCTGTTTTTT	CASSIAGGETGELFF
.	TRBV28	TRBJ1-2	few	TGTGCCAGCGCAGGGTTGCTCAACTATGGCTACACCTTC	CASAGLLNYGYTF
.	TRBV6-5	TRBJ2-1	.	TGTGCCAGCAGTTACGGAGGGATCTACAATGAGCAGTTCTTC	CASSYGGIYNEQFF
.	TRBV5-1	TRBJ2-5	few	TGCGCCAGCAAGTTGGGAGGGGGGAAAGAGACCCAGTACTTC	CASKLGGGKETQYF
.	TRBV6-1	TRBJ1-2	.	TGTGCCAGCATCGGCCACGGGGATTATGGCTACACCTTC	CASIGHGDYGYTF
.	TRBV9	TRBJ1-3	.	TGTGCCAGCAGCGTAGCCTCGGGGGGGAGACGCTCTGGAAACACCATATATTTT	CASSVASGGRRSGNTIYF
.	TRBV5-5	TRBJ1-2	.	TGTGCCAGCAGCTTGGAAGGGGCCGGCTACACCTTC	CASSLEGAGYTF
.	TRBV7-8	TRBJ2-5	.	TGTGCCAGCAGCTTGAACTCGGAGACCCAGTACTTC	CASSLNSETQYF
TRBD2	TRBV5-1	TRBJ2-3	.	TGCGCCAGCAGGAGCGGGGGACTAGCGTCCACAGATACGCAGTATTTT	CASRSGGLASTDTQYF
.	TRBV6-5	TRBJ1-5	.	TGTGCCAGCAGTGAGAGTCAGCCCCAGCATTTT	CASSESQPQHF
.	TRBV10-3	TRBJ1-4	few	TGTGCCATCAGTGAGTCGCCGGGGAATGGTGAAAAACTGTTTTTT	CAISESPGNGEKLFF
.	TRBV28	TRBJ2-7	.	TGTGCCAGCAGTTTAAGGCCAGGGAAGGGTTACGAGCAGTACTTC	CASSLRPGKGYEQYF
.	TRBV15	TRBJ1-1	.	TGTGCCACCAGCAGAGAGGCAGACACTGAAGCTTTCTTT	CATSREADTEAFF
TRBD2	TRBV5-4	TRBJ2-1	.	TGTGCCAGCAGCTTGAAAACCTCGGGGCTAGCGGCCAAGCAGTTCTTC	CASSLKTSGLAAKQFF